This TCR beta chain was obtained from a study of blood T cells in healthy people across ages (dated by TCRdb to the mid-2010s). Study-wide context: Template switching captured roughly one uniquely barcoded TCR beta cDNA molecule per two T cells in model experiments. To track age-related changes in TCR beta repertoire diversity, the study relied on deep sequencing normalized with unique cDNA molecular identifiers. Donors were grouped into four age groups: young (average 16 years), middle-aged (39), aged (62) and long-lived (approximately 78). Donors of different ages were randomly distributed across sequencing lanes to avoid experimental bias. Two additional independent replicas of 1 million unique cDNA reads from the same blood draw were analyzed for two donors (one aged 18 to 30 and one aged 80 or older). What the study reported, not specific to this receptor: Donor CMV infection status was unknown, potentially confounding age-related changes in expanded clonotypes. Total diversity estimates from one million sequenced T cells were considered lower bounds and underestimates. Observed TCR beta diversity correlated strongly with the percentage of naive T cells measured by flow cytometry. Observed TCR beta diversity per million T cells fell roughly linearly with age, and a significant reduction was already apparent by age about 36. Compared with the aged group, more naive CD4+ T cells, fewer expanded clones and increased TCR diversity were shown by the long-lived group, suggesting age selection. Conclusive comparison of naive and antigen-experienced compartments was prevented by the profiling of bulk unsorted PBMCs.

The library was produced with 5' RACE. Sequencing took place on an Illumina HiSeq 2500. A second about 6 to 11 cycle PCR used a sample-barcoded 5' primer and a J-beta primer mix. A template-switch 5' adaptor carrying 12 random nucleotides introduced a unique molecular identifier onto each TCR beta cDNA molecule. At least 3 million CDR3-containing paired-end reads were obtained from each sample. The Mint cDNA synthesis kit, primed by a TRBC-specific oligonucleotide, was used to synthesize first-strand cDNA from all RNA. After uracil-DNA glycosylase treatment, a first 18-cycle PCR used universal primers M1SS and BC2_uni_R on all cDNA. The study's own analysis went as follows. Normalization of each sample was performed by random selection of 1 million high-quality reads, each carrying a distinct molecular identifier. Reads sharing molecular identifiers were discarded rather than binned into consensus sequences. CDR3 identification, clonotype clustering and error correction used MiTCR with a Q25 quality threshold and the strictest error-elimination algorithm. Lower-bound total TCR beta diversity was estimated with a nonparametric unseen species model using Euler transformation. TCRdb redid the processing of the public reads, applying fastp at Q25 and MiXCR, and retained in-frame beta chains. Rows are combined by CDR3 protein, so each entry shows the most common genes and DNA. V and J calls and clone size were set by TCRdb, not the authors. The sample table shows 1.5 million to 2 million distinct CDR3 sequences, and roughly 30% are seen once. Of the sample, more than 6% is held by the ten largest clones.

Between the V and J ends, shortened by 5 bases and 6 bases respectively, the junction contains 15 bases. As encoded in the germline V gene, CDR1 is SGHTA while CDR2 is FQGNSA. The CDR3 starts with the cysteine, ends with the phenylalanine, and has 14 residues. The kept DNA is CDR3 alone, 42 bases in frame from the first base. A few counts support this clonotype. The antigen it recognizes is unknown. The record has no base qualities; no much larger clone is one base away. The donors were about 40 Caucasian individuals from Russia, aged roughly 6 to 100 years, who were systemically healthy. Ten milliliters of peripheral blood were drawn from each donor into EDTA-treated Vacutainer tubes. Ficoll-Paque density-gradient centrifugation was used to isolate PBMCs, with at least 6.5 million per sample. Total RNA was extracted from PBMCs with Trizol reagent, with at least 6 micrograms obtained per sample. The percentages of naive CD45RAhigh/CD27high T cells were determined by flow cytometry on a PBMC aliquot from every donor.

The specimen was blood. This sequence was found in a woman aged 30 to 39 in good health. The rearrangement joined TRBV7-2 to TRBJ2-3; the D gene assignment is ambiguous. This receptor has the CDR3 CASSLGRLADTQYF. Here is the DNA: TGTGCCAGCAGCCTAGGGCGACTTGCGGATACGCAGTATTTT.